These T cell receptor beta chains were read from a single sample in a study of cytomegalovirus exposure and HLA in healthy donors. Sequencing was performed with immunoSEQ multiplex PCR; in TCRdb, only in-frame clones are kept and a portion is missing. Of nearly 200,000 clones listed, over 60% are singletons. Material: PBMCs. The receptors originated from a woman aged 25 to 39 in good health and CMV-seropositive. Each CDR3 is given with its conserved first and last residue. D genes are given only for firm matches. The size of a clone is reported for some rows only, either as once, few or many, or as a class for expanded clones.

d_call,j_call,clone_size,v_call,cdr3_nt,cdr3_aa
-,TRBJ2-1,-,TRBV9,TGTGCCAGCAGCGCCGAGGGTGTGGGGGCCTCCTACAATGAGCAGTTCTTC,CASSAEGVGASYNEQFF
TRBD2,TRBJ2-1,-,TRBV30,TGTGCCTGGAGTGTAGGACTAGCGGTTTACAATGAGCAGTTCTTC,CAWSVGLAVYNEQFF
TRBD2,TRBJ2-7,once,TRBV30,TGTGCCGCGACTAGCGGGAACAACGAGCAGTACTTC,CAATSGNNEQYF
TRBD2,TRBJ2-7,-,TRBV2,TGTGCCAGCAGGACTAGCGGGAGCTCCTACGAGCAGTACTTC,CASRTSGSSYEQYF
TRBD2,TRBJ2-1,-,TRBV18,TGTGCCAGCTCACTGAGGACTAGCGAGTACAATGAGCAGTTCTTC,CASSLRTSEYNEQFF
TRBD1,TRBJ1-1,-,TRBV4-3,TGCGCCAGCAGCCGACAGGGGAACACTGAAGCTTTCTTT,CASSRQGNTEAFF
-,TRBJ1-2,-,TRBV6-5,TGTGCCAGCCGGGACTACCTTAACTATGGCTACACCTTC,CASRDYLNYGYTF
-,TRBJ2-5,-,TRBV28,TGTGCCAGCTCACAAGTACAAGAGACCCAGTACTTC,CASSQVQETQYF
-,TRBJ1-1,-,TRBV18,TGTGCCAGCTCACCAGGTAGTAACACTGAAGCTTTCTTT,CASSPGSNTEAFF
-,TRBJ2-3,-,TRBV5-1,TGCGCCAGCAGCCCGACGGCAGGGACAGATACGCAGTATTTT,CASSPTAGTDTQYF
TRBD1,TRBJ1-4,-,TRBV5-1,TGCGCCAGCAGCTTCTTTGGGACAGGGGGTGAAAAACTGTTTTTT,CASSFFGTGGEKLFF
-,TRBJ1-6,-,TRBV15,TGTGCCACCAGCAGAGACCTTAATTCACCCCTCCACTTT,CATSRDLNSPLHF
TRBD2,TRBJ2-1,-,TRBV4-2,TGTGCCAGCAGCTCTCCGAGTGAGGTAGCGGGGGGGCGCTCCTACAATGAGCAGTTCTTC,CASSSPSEVAGGRSYNEQFF
TRBD1,TRBJ1-1,few,TRBV30,TGTGCCTGGAAAGTGCGGGACAGGGATGTCACTGAAGCTTTCTTT,CAWKVRDRDVTEAFF
TRBD1,TRBJ1-2,-,TRBV2,TGTGCCAGCTCCGACAGGGCGACTGGCTACACCTTC,CASSDRATGYTF
TRBD1,TRBJ1-6,-,TRBV5-1,TGCGCCAGCAGCTTGGTACAGGGGACCCATAATTCACCCCTCCACTTT,CASSLVQGTHNSPLHF
-,TRBJ1-3,-,TRBV20-1,TGCAGTGTCACAAAGGGAAACACCATATATTTT,CSVTKGNTIYF
TRBD1,TRBJ1-4,-,TRBV30,TGTGCCTGGAGCGCGACAGGGTGGGAAAAACTGTTTTTT,CAWSATGWEKLFF
TRBD1,TRBJ2-5,-,TRBV5-1,TGCGCCAGCAGCTCAGTTACAGGGGCGGAGACCCAGTACTTC,CASSSVTGAETQYF
-,TRBJ2-7,few,TRBV6-6,TGTGCCAGCAGTACCCGTGGGCCCTACGAGCAGTACTTC,CASSTRGPYEQYF
-,TRBJ2-2,-,TRBV11-3,TGTGCCAGCAGCCCGCAGAACGCTGGGGAGCTGTTTTTT,CASSPQNAGELFF
-,TRBJ1-2,-,TRBV28,TGTGCCAGCAGTCCCGGACAGAAACGTGAAAACTATGGCTACACCTTC,CASSPGQKRENYGYTF
TRBD1,TRBJ2-7,once,TRBV4-3,TGCGCCAGCAGCCAAGATGGGGCAGGACAGGGGGCTTTCGAGCAGTACTTC,CASSQDGAGQGAFEQYF
-,TRBJ2-7,-,TRBV7-9,TGTGCCACGGATGACGGCGCTGAGGGGTACTTC,CATDDGAEGYF
TRBD2,TRBJ2-1,-,TRBV14,TGTGCCAGCAGCCATAGCGGGAGGGTGAATGAGCAGTTCTTC,CASSHSGRVNEQFF
-,TRBJ1-2,-,TRBV15,TGTGCCACCAGCAGAGAACAGGGAACCAACTATGGCTACACCTTC,CATSREQGTNYGYTF
TRBD2,TRBJ2-2,once,TRBV7-2,TGTGCCAGCAGTTTTGGGCGGGAGATGGGGGAGCTGTTTTTT,CASSFGREMGELFF
TRBD2,TRBJ2-7,-,TRBV30,TGTGCCTGGAGTATGACTAGCGGCTCCTACGAGCAGTACTTC,CAWSMTSGSYEQYF
TRBD2,TRBJ2-1,-,TRBV15,TGTGCCACCAGCAGGATTCTCAAGGGACTAGCGGAGGATGAGCAGTTCTTC,CATSRILKGLAEDEQFF
TRBD2,TRBJ2-4,-,TRBV7-9,TGTGCCAGCAGCTTAGGGGGGGGATGGGAAAACATTCAGTACTTC,CASSLGGGWENIQYF
-,TRBJ1-2,-,TRBV18,TGTGCCAGCACCCTTTCAGGGGATGGCTACACCTTC,CASTLSGDGYTF
TRBD1,TRBJ2-7,-,TRBV6-5,TGTGCCAGCAGTTCCCGGACAGGCGAGCAGTACTTC,CASSSRTGEQYF
-,TRBJ2-6,-,TRBV19,TGTGCCAGTAGTATAATGGGGCTGGCTGGGGCCAACGTCCTGACTTTC,CASSIMGLAGANVLTF
TRBD1,TRBJ2-2,-,TRBV5-1,TGCGCCAGCAGCTTGGCAGGGGGCTTGAACACCGGGGAGCTGTTTTTT,CASSLAGGLNTGELFF
TRBD1,TRBJ2-5,-,TRBV30,TGTGCCTGGACCAGGACAGGCCCTCCGTACTTC,CAWTRTGPPYF
-,TRBJ1-2,-,TRBV7-3,TGTGCCAGCAGGGCAGACTTTACCGATGGCTACACCTTC,CASRADFTDGYTF
TRBD2,TRBJ2-2,-,TRBV7-3,TGTGCCAGCAGCTTGGTCGGGGGGGCCCCCGGGGAGCTGTTTTTT,CASSLVGGAPGELFF
-,TRBJ1-2,-,TRBV2,TGTGCCAGCAGCGAGACGGGGAACTATGGCTACACCTTC,CASSETGNYGYTF
-,TRBJ1-1,-,TRBV2,TGTGCCAGCAGTCCACGGGACACGAACACTGAAGCTTTCTTT,CASSPRDTNTEAFF
-,TRBJ2-3,few,TRBV11-1,TGTGCCAGCAGCCAAACAGGCCGACAGGTTCCAGATACGCAGTATTTT,CASSQTGRQVPDTQYF
TRBD1,TRBJ1-1,-,TRBV2,TGTGCCAGCAGCATGACAGGGGGCTACACTGAAGCTTTCTTT,CASSMTGGYTEAFF